These 12 T cell receptor beta chains came from one sample sequenced in a study of control samples from healthy donors and cancer patients. Produced via immunoSEQ multiplex PCR; TCRdb's table is partial and in-frame only. The repertoire consists of some 170,000 clones, with roughly 94% occurring once and the leading ten covering 11% to 15%. Sample: PBMCs. Every receptor here comes from a man aged 60 to 69 with colorectal cancer.

J is TRBJ1-2 and V is TRBV20-1; D is undetermined. Germline lookup yields CDR1 DFQATT and CDR2 SNEGSKA (reference sequence). With 3 bases removed from V and 10 bases from J, the gap between germline ends came to 9 bases. The CDR3 covers 10 residues. CDR3: CSASRGNYTF. In DNA form, the CDR3 reads TGCAGTGCTAGCCGGGGAAACTACACCTTC.

This chain joins TRBV10-3 and TRBJ2-7; D perhaps matches TRBD1 (5 bases). V was clipped by 0 bases and J by 3 bases, with 9 bases between them. The length of the CDR3 is 14 residues. Germline values: CDR1 ENHRY, CDR2 SYGVKD. CDR3 nucleotides: TGTGCCATCAGTGAGTCACCCAGGGACTACGAGCAGTACTTC. Translating it yields CAISESPRDYEQYF.

This chain links TRBV29-1 with TRBJ2-7; 9 bases agree with TRBD1. The trim removed 0 bases at V and 3 bases at J, leaving 0 bases unmatched. The CDR3 is made up of 13 amino acids. Germline V gene sequence: CDR1 SQVTM, CDR2 ANQGSEA. Written as DNA, the CDR3 is TGCAGCGTTGAAGAGACAGGGGGCTACGAGCAGTACTTC. This gives the protein CSVEETGGYEQYF.

The chain has TRBV5-6 and TRBJ2-7; D possibly matches TRBD1 or TRBD2 (5 bases each). The CDR3 is 12 amino acids. Between the trimmed V and J ends, which lost 3 bases and 5 bases, there was a span of 9 bases. CDR1 SGHDT and CDR2 YYEEEE come from the germline V gene. The CDR3 sequence is CASSSQGHEQYF. DNA for the CDR3: TGTGCCAGCAGCTCTCAGGGACACGAGCAGTACTTC.

The chain carries TRBV9 and TRBJ2-7, with TRBD1 matching over 11 bases. The V gene end was trimmed by 4 bases and the J gene end by 5 bases; junction bases not matched to a gene: 8. This CDR3 comprises 15 residues. Germline V lookup: CDR1 SGDLS, CDR2 YYNGEE. The CDR3 loop is CASSRDRGTPHEQYF. The CDR3, as DNA: TGTGCCAGCAGCCGGGACAGGGGGACCCCCCACGAGCAGTACTTC. The full variable domain, its missing parts supplied by reference TRBV9 and TRBJ2-7, is DSGVTQTPKHLITATGQRVTLRCSPRSGDLSVYWYQQSLDQGLQFLIQYYNGEERAKGNILERFSAQQFPDLHSELNLSSLELGDSALYFCASSRDRGTPHEQYFGPGTRLTVT.

The CDR3 bases are TGCGCCAGCAGCTCCGGACTAGCGGGGTTCTACGAGCAGTACTTC. Protein product: CASSSGLAGFYEQYF. The genes are TRBV5-1 and TRBJ2-7; TRBD2 matches 12 bases. The CDR3 runs to 15 residues. The V gene end was trimmed by 3 bases and the J gene end by 3 bases; junction bases not matched to a gene: 4. Germline V lookup: CDR1 SGHRS, CDR2 YFSETQ. Full variable domain (rest looked up from reference TRBV5-1 and TRBJ2-7): KAGVTQTPRYLIKTRGQQVTLSCSPISGHRSVSWYQQTPGQGLQFLFEYFSETQRNKGNFPGRFSGRQFSNSRSEMNVSTLELGDSALYLCASSSGLAGFYEQYFGPGTRLTVT.

This clone has a handful of counts. V and J are TRBV29-1 and TRBJ2-7; D might be TRBD1 (6 bases). The CDR3 is 11 residues long. Germline V lookup: CDR1 SQVTM, CDR2 ANQGSEA. V lost 3 bases and J 3 bases, leaving 6 bases between the germline ends. CDR3 nucleotide sequence: TGCAGCGTTGAGGACAGCTACGAGCAGTACTTC. Amino acids: CSVEDSYEQYF.

The chain has TRBV24-1 and TRBJ2-7, with no clear D. The CDR3 sequence is 11 residues long. Deletions cut 3 bases from V and 7 bases from J, with 6 bases between. Germline CDR1 is KGHDR and CDR2 is SFDVKD. Written as DNA, the CDR3 is TGTGCCACCAGTGATGTAAGGGAGCAGTACTTC. It yields the protein CATSDVREQYF.

V gene TRBV7-2 combines with J gene TRBJ2-4; the D gene is possibly TRBD1 (6 bases). CDR1 and CDR2 (germline): SGHTA, FQGNSA. The CDR3 covers 15 residues. Trimming stripped 5 bases from V and 7 bases from J, with 18 bases between. The CDR3 loop is CASSRTGGQLNIQYF. For the CDR3, the DNA is TGTGCCAGCAGCAGGACTGGGGGACAACTTAACATTCAGTACTTC.

The chain joins TRBV5-1 to TRBJ2-3; no clear D gene. The CDR3 spans 15 residues. Between the trimmed V and J ends, which lost 1 base and 1 base, there was a span of 10 bases. The germline CDR1 and CDR2 sequences are SGHRS and YFSETQ. DNA of the CDR3: TGCGCCAGCAGCTTGTCCGCCCTCGGCACAGATACGCAGTATTTT. Translated, it gives CASSLSALGTDTQYF.

This clone was detected only once. J is TRBJ1-1 and V is TRBV30; 7 bases are shared with TRBD1. This CDR3 is 15 amino acids long. CDR1 is GTSNPN and CDR2 is SVGIG in the germline V gene (reference sequence). V dropped 0 bases and J dropped 5; count of bases not matched to a gene: 9. The DNA for the CDR3 is TGTGCCTGGAGTGTGGTGAGGGGGCGAAAAACTGAAGCTTTCTTT. It codes for CAWSVVRGRKTEAFF.

The J gene is TRBJ1-2, the V gene TRBV12-3 or TRBV12-4; D gene uncertain. This CDR3 has 13 amino acids. Between the trimmed V and J ends, which lost 4 bases and 7 bases, there was a span of 13 bases. In nucleotides, the CDR3 is TGTGCCAGCAGTTACCAGCCGGACGGTGGCTACACCTTC. Translating gives CASSYQPDGGYTF.